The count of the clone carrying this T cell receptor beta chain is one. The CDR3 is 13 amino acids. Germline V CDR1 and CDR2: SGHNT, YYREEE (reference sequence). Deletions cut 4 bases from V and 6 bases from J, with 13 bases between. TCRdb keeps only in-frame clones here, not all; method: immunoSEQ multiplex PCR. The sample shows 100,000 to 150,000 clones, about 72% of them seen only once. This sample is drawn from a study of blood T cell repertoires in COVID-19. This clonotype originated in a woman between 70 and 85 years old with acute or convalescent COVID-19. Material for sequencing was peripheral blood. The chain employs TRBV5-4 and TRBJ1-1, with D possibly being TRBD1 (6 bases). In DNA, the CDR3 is TGTGCCAGCAGCCCCCCGGGGGGCGCTGAAGCTTTCTTT. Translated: CASSPPGGAEAFF. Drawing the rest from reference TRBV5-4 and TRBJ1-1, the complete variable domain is ETGVTQSPTHLIKTRGQQVTLRCSSQSGHNTVSWYQQALGQGPQFIFQYYREEENGRGNFPPRFSGLQFPNYSSELNVNALELDDSALYLCASSPPGGAEAFFGQGTRLTVV.